This T cell receptor (beta chain) was observed in a study of T cell repertoires in cytomegalovirus infection. Whole-study results and caveats: HLA-C-restricted CMV-specific TCR beta clonotypes prevailed in the ex vivo response.

Only a few counts were recorded for this clonotype. Its antigen is not known. TCRdb analysed the reads with MiXCR anew, one entry per CDR3 protein. The sample lists roughly 700,000 distinct CDR3 sequences; about 33% were seen once. Deletions cut 5 bases from V and 5 bases from J, with 22 bases between. There are 15 residues in the CDR3. Germline V lookup: CDR1 DFQATT, CDR2 SNEGSKA (reference sequence). Here the sequenced sample was cultured PBMCs, taken from culture after CMV antigen stimulation. The chain combines TRBV20-1 with TRBJ2-7; D could derive from TRBD1 or TRBD2 (5 bases each). The clonotype was recovered from a human donor in good health (CMV status not recorded). Some clones in this sample may be carry-over from other donors' samples. The CDR3 DNA sequence: TGCAGTGCTCTTGCCGGGACCGGGGTTTTAGACGAGCAGTACTTC. As protein: CSALAGTGVLDEQYF.